This T cell receptor beta chain was recorded in a study of T cells in Graves' hyperthyroidism and ophthalmopathy. In this sample, this clonotype turned up many times. Authors of the study amplified TCR beta CDR3 regions from RNA transcripts. The HTBI primer set served for first-round RT-PCR of the TCR CDR3. TCRdb re-analysed the multiplex PCR reads in MiXCR, keeping a single row per CDR3 protein. The table includes a few hundred thousand distinct CDR3 sequences, around a sixth detected once. The V end lost 4 bases, the J end lost 8 bases, and 17 bases lay between the germline ends. CDR3 length: 14 amino acids.

Sequencing was carried out using blood. This receptor was obtained from a woman aged 18-29 years with Graves' hyperthyroidism. This chain connects TRBV12-3 or TRBV12-4 to TRBJ1-2; a weak D match, TRBD1 (6 bases). DNA for the CDR3: TGTGCCAGCAGTTCCCCGAGCCTCAGGGGCGGCTACACCTTC. It codes for CASSSPSLRGGYTF.